The rows below give T cell receptor beta chains drawn from one sample of a study of T cells in Graves' hyperthyroidism and ophthalmopathy. TCRdb reprocessed the multiplex PCR reads with MiXCR, giving one entry per CDR3 protein. Counted here are around 300,000 distinct CDR3 sequences, roughly 22% occurring once; the ten biggest clones make up about 60%. Sequences were obtained from blood. The origin of the receptors is a man aged 30 to 39 with Graves' ophthalmopathy. Both conserved end residues are part of each CDR3. Fields, in order: clone size, V gene, D gene, J gene, CDR3 protein, CDR3 DNA. A D gene is named only where the DNA matches it firmly. Part of the rows lack a size; the others show once, few, many or a class for expanded clones.

NA	TRBV9	TRBD2	TRBJ2-1	CASSEKGLAGPTDEQFF	TGTGCCAGCAGCGAAAAGGGACTAGCGGGACCCACGGATGAGCAGTTCTTC
NA	TRBV12-3/TRBV12-4	TRBD2	TRBJ2-3	CASTPPGRARDTQYF	TGTGCCAGCACCCCGCCCGGGAGGGCACGGGATACGCAGTATTTT
many	TRBV11-2	NA	TRBJ1-2	CASSLDLTYGYTF	TGTGCCAGCAGCTTAGATTTAACCTATGGCTACACCTTC
once	TRBV19	NA	TRBJ2-1	CASSTGQNSYNEQFF	TGTGCCAGTAGTACGGGACAAAACTCCTACAATGAGCAGTTCTTC
few	TRBV4-1	TRBD2	TRBJ2-4	CASSQGGLASIQYF	TGCGCCAGCAGCCAGGGTGGACTAGCAAGCATTCAGTACTTC
NA	TRBV30	NA	TRBJ1-4	CAWSELSGLGEKLFF	TGTGCCTGGAGTGAACTATCGGGTTTGGGCGAAAAACTGTTTTTT
many	TRBV2	NA	TRBJ2-1	CASSPDSAPAYNEQFF	TGTGCCAGCAGTCCGGACTCCGCGCCGGCCTACAATGAGCAGTTCTTC
NA	TRBV12-5	TRBD1	TRBJ2-1	CASGFGDRSGNEQFF	TGTGCTAGTGGTTTCGGGGACAGGTCCGGGAATGAGCAGTTCTTC
NA	TRBV20-1	NA	TRBJ1-3	CSALGGPAGNTIYF	TGCAGTGCTCTTGGGGGCCCAGCTGGGAACACCATATATTTT
many	TRBV18	NA	TRBJ2-7	CASSGNYEQYF	TGTGCCAGCTCAGGCAACTACGAGCAGTACTTC
NA	TRBV29-1	NA	TRBJ2-3	CSPVPGHTQYF	TGCAGCCCCGTTCCCGGGCATACGCAGTATTTT
NA	TRBV7-3	NA	TRBJ2-7	CASSLGGPTYEQYF	TGTGCCAGCAGCTTAGGTGGGCCCACGTACGAGCAGTACTTC
many	TRBV28	TRBD2	TRBJ2-1	CASRTIGGASYNEQFF	TGTGCCAGCAGAACTATCGGGGGGGCCTCCTACAATGAGCAGTTCTTC
NA	TRBV6-1	NA	TRBJ1-1	CASSPIAGVGNTEAFF	TGTGCCAGCAGCCCCATTGCAGGCGTCGGGAACACTGAAGCTTTCTTT
NA	TRBV11-3	NA	TRBJ2-3	CASSLDVSRIDTQYF	TGTGCCAGCAGCTTAGACGTCAGCCGCATAGATACGCAGTATTTT
few	TRBV10-2	NA	TRBJ2-3	CASSVTSTDTQYF	TGCGCCAGCAGTGTGACAAGCACAGATACGCAGTATTTT
NA	TRBV18	NA	TRBJ1-4	CASSPDMWGGEKLFF	TGTGCCAGCTCACCAGATATGTGGGGAGGTGAAAAACTGTTTTTT
once	TRBV2	NA	TRBJ2-1	CASSAKGLGGINEQFF	TGTGCCAGCAGCGCCAAGGGATTGGGCGGGATCAATGAGCAGTTCTTC
many	TRBV27	NA	TRBJ1-1	CASSLGPMNTEAFF	TGTGCCAGCAGTTTAGGGCCTATGAACACTGAAGCTTTCTTT
few	TRBV15	NA	TRBJ2-5	CATSRDPGRVRLETQYF	TGTGCCACCAGCAGAGATCCCGGCAGGGTACGACTAGAGACCCAGTACTTC
few	TRBV29-1	TRBD1	TRBJ2-2	CSVDRTGGGGELFF	TGCAGCGTTGACCGGACAGGTGGAGGCGGGGAGCTGTTTTTT
many	TRBV6-1	NA	TRBJ2-7	CASSYRGRSSYEQYF	TGTGCCAGCAGTTATCGGGGTAGGAGCTCCTACGAGCAGTACTTC
many	TRBV7-8	TRBD1	TRBJ1-5	CASSPPGTGSYSNQPQHF	TGTGCCAGCAGCCCCCCTGGGACAGGCAGTTATAGCAATCAGCCCCAGCATTTT
NA	TRBV6-2/TRBV6-3	NA	TRBJ1-5	CASTDNSNQPQHF	TGTGCCAGCACCGACAACAGCAATCAGCCCCAGCATTTT
many	TRBV12-3/TRBV12-4	TRBD2	TRBJ2-7	CASSSLAGKTEQYF	TGTGCCAGCTCGTCGCTAGCGGGAAAGACGGAGCAGTACTTC
NA	TRBV30	TRBD1	TRBJ1-1	CAWSPLRGRVNTEAFF	TGTGCCTGGAGTCCCCTCAGGGGGCGAGTGAACACTGAAGCTTTCTTT
NA	TRBV2	NA	TRBJ1-6	CASNGGANNSPLHF	TGTGCCAGCAACGGGGGGGCTAATAATTCACCCCTCCACTTT
few	TRBV7-2	TRBD2	TRBJ2-3	CAGRASGIRTDTQYF	TGTGCCGGGAGGGCTAGCGGCATTCGCACAGATACGCAGTATTTT
many	TRBV11-2	NA	TRBJ2-1	CASSQLVGLGPSSYNEQFF	TGTGCCAGCAGCCAGCTAGTTGGGTTAGGGCCTAGCTCCTACAATGAGCAGTTCTTC
NA	TRBV5-1	NA	TRBJ1-3	CASSLEGNGNTIYF	TGCGCCAGCAGCTTGGAGGGGAACGGAAACACCATATATTTT
NA	TRBV4-1	TRBD1	TRBJ2-5	CASSQTSTGTRTQYF	TGCGCCAGCAGCCAAACATCGACAGGGACACGGACCCAGTACTTC
many	TRBV2	TRBD2	TRBJ2-5	CASSELAGDQETQYF	TGTGCCAGCAGTGAGTTAGCGGGAGACCAAGAGACCCAGTACTTC
NA	TRBV12-3/TRBV12-4	NA	TRBJ2-7	CASSLAGVRSYEQYF	TGTGCCAGCAGTTTAGCGGGAGTCAGGTCATACGAGCAGTACTTC
few	TRBV6-1	NA	TRBJ2-2	CASSEALNTGELFF	TGTGCCAGCAGTGAAGCGCTAAACACCGGGGAGCTGTTTTTT
NA	TRBV11-1	NA	TRBJ1-3	CASSKTSGNTIYF	TGTGCCAGCAGCAAGACCTCTGGAAACACCATATATTTT
NA	TRBV27	NA	TRBJ2-5	CASSTTIPPETQYF	TGTGCCAGCAGCACCACGATTCCACCAGAGACCCAGTACTTC
NA	TRBV28	TRBD2	TRBJ2-1	CASSPGTSGRAGNEQFF	TGTGCCAGCAGTCCCGGGACTAGCGGGAGGGCCGGGAATGAGCAGTTCTTC
few	TRBV28	NA	TRBJ2-6	CASSFFGSSGANVLTF	TGTGCCAGCAGTTTTTTCGGGAGTTCTGGGGCCAACGTCCTGACTTTC
few	TRBV6-6	NA	TRBJ2-1	CASSYLRSPPRNEQFF	TGTGCCAGCAGTTACTTGCGGTCCCCCCCCAGGAATGAGCAGTTCTTC
NA	TRBV19	TRBD1	TRBJ1-5	CASSIDRDRVVGRNQPQHF	TGTGCCAGTAGTATAGATCGGGACAGGGTCGTGGGACGCAATCAGCCCCAGCATTTT
few	TRBV7-9	NA	TRBJ2-7	CASSKNQGSGTYEQYF	TGTGCCAGCAGCAAGAATCAGGGATCGGGTACCTACGAGCAGTACTTC
many	TRBV30	NA	TRBJ1-2	CGVERAYGYTF	TGTGGTGTAGAAAGGGCCTATGGCTACACCTTC
many	TRBV20-1	TRBD2	TRBJ2-1	CSAYSLAGGSYNEQFF	TGCAGTGCTTATTCCTTAGCGGGAGGGTCCTACAATGAGCAGTTCTTC
NA	TRBV24-1	NA	TRBJ2-2	CATKPGTFNTGELFF	TGTGCCACCAAACCCGGGACATTTAACACCGGGGAGCTGTTTTTT
NA	TRBV11-3	TRBD1	TRBJ2-2	CATRPISGTGKTGELFF	TGTGCCACCCGTCCCATTTCCGGGACAGGGAAAACCGGGGAGCTGTTTTTT
NA	TRBV6-2/TRBV6-3	NA	TRBJ2-3	CASKIGAGPDTQYF	TGTGCCAGCAAGATTGGAGCAGGCCCAGATACGCAGTATTTT
few	TRBV12-3/TRBV12-4	NA	TRBJ1-1	CASSRSEAFF	TGTGCCAGCAGTCGGTCCGAAGCTTTCTTT
NA	TRBV19	NA	TRBJ1-5	CASSRGNRGQPQHF	TGTGCCAGTAGTAGAGGGAATCGAGGACAGCCCCAGCATTTT
once	TRBV5-4	NA	TRBJ2-7	CASSPRANTYEQYF	TGTGCCAGCAGCCCTAGAGCGAATACCTACGAGCAGTACTTC
NA	TRBV11-1	TRBD1	TRBJ2-5	CASSFRGETQYF	TGTGCCAGCAGCTTCAGGGGGGAGACCCAGTACTTC
few	TRBV9	TRBD2	TRBJ2-1	CASSTSGGAYNEQFF	TGTGCCAGCAGCACCAGCGGGGGGGCCTACAATGAGCAGTTCTTC
NA	TRBV7-9	NA	TRBJ1-3	CASSFMGRPFGNTIYF	TGTGCCAGCAGCTTTATGGGGAGGCCTTTCGGAAACACCATATATTTT
few	TRBV28	TRBD2	TRBJ2-1	CASSLQGGYNEQFF	TGTGCCAGCAGTTTACAGGGAGGGTACAATGAGCAGTTCTTC
NA	TRBV3-1	NA	TRBJ2-7	CASSQGWIGEQYF	TGTGCCAGCAGCCAAGGGTGGATCGGCGAGCAGTACTTC
NA	TRBV7-9	TRBD1	TRBJ2-5	CASSEQGGETQYF	TGTGCCAGCAGCGAACAGGGGGGAGAGACCCAGTACTTC
few	TRBV5-4	NA	TRBJ1-2	CASSLNGNYGYTF	TGTGCCAGCAGCTTGAACGGGAACTATGGCTACACCTTC
NA	TRBV19	TRBD1	TRBJ1-2	CASSILLTGGYGYTF	TGTGCCAGTAGTATACTACTCACAGGGGGCTATGGCTACACCTTC
few	TRBV7-9	NA	TRBJ2-5	CASSLALRSQETQYF	TGTGCCAGCAGCTTAGCGTTACGGAGCCAAGAGACCCAGTACTTC